This T cell receptor beta chain appears in the sequencing data of a study of blood T cell repertoires in COVID-19. The wider study: COVID-19 samples, acute and convalescent, were from the United States, Italy and Spain. Sources were T cells, B-cell-depleted T cells, or PBMCs; the material itself was cDNA or gDNA.

Original methodology: Estimation of nucleated cell counts relied on the amplification of reference gene primers. Profiled with immunoSEQ multiplex PCR; TCRdb holds only in-frame clones, not every one. Clone size and the V and J calls come from that table; the DNA yielded D and trimming. Among 250,000 or so clones listed, 88% were seen once. J was trimmed by 7 bases and V by 3 bases; bases with no gene match: 9. The CDR3 extends over 15 amino acids. Germline loops: CDR1 SGHRS, CDR2 YFSETQ. Sequences were obtained from peripheral blood. This sequence joins TRBV5-1 and TRBJ2-1, with TRBD2 matching over 8 bases. The TCR was taken from a woman in her twenties or thirties with acute or convalescent COVID-19. The CDR3 region has the DNA TGCGCCAGCAGCTCCCACGGGACTAGTGTGAATGAGCAGTTCTTC. It yields the protein CASSSHGTSVNEQFF. Supplemented by reference TRBV5-1 and TRBJ2-1, the full variable domain reads KAGVTQTPRYLIKTRGQQVTLSCSPISGHRSVSWYQQTPGQGLQFLFEYFSETQRNKGNFPGRFSGRQFSNSRSEMNVSTLELGDSALYLCASSSHGTSVNEQFFGPGTRLTVL.